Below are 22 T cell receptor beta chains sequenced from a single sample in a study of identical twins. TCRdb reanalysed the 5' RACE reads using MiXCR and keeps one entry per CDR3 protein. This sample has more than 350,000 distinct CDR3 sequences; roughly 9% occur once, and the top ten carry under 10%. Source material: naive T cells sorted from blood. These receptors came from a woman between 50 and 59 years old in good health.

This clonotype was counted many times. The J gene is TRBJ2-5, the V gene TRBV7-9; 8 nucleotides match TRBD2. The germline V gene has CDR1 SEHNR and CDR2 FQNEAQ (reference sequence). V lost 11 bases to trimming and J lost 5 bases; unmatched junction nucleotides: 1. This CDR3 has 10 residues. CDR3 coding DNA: TGTGCCTCTAGCGGGGAGACCCAGTACTTC. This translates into CASSGETQYF.

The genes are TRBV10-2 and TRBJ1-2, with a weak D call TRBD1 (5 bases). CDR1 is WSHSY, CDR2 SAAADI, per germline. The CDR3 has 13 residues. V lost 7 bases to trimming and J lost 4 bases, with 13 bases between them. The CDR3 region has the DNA TGCGCCAGCAAAGGGGCAGTTGGCTATGGCTACACCTTC. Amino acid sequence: CASKGAVGYGYTF.

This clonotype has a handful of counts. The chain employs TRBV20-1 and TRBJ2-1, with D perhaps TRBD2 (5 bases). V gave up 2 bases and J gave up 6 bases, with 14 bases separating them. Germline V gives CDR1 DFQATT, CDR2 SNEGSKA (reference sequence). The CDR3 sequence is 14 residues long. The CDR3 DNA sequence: TGCAGTGCTAGATCGCTAGCAGTTGTCAATGAGCAGTTCTTC. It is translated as CSARSLAVVNEQFF.

CDR3 loop: CASSSTGGLSNQPQHF. As DNA, the CDR3 is TGTGCCAGCAGTTCAACAGGGGGCCTGAGCAATCAGCCCCAGCATTTT. The chain recombines TRBV28 with TRBJ1-5, with 9 bases aligning to TRBD1. Germline CDR1 reads MDHEN; CDR2 reads SYDVKM. This CDR3 comprises 16 residues. After removal of 4 bases from V and 1 base from J, the junction contained 5 bases not matched to a gene.

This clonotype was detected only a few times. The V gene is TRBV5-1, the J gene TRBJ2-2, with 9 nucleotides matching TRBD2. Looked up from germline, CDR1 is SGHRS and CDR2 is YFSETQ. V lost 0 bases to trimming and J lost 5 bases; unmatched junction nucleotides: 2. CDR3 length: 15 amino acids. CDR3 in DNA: TGCGCCAGCAGCTTGGTAGCGGGAGAAACCGGGGAGCTGTTTTTT. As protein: CASSLVAGETGELFF.

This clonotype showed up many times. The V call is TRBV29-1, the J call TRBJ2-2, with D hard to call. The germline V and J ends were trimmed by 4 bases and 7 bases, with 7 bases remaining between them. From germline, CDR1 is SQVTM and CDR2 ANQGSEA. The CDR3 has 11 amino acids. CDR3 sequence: CSVAAIGELFF. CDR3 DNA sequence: TGCAGCGTTGCGGCAATCGGGGAGCTGTTTTTT.

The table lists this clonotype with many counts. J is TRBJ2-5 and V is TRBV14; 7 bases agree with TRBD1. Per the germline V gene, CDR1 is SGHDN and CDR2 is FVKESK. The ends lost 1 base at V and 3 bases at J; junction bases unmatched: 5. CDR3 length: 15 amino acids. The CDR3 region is CASSQVGGPKETQYF. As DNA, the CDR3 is TGTGCCAGCAGCCAAGTAGGGGGCCCCAAAGAGACCCAGTACTTC.

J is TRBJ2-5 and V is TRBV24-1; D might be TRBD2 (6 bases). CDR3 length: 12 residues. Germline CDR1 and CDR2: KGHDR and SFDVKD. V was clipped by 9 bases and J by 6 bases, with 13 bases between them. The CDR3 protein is CATASEGKTQYF. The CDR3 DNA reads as TGTGCCACCGCCTCGGAGGGAAAGACCCAGTACTTC.

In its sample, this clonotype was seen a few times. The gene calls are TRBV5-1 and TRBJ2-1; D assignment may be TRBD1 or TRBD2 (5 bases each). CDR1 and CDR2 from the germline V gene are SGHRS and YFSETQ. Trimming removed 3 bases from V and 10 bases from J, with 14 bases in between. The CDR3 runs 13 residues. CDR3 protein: CASSSDGTVEQFF. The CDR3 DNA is TGCGCCAGCAGCTCCGACGGGACGGTAGAGCAGTTCTTC.

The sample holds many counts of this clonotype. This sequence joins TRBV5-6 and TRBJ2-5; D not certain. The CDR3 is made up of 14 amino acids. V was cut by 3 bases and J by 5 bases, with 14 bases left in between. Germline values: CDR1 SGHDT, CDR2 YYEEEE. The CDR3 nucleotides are TGTGCCAGCAGCTCGGGCCTCCTGGTGGAGACCCAGTACTTC. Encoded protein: CASSSGLLVETQYF.

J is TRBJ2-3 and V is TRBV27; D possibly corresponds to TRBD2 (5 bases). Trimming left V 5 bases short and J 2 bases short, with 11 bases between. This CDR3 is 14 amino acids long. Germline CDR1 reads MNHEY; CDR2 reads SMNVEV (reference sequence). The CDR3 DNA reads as TGTGCCAGCAGTCACGGACTGAACACAGATACGCAGTATTTT. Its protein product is CASSHGLNTDTQYF.

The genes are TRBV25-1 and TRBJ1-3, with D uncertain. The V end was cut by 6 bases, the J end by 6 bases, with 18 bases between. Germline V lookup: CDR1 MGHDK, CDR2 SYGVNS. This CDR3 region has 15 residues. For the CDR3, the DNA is TGTGCCAGCAGCATTACCGGCCGCGGAACAAACACCATATATTTT. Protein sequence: CASSITGRGTNTIYF.

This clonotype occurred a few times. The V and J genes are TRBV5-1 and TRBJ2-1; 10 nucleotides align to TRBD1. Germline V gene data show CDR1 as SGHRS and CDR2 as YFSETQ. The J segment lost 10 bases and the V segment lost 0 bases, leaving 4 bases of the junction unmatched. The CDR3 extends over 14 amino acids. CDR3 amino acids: CASSLGQGAPEQFF. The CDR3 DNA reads TGCGCCAGCAGCTTGGGACAGGGGGCCCCCGAGCAGTTCTTC.

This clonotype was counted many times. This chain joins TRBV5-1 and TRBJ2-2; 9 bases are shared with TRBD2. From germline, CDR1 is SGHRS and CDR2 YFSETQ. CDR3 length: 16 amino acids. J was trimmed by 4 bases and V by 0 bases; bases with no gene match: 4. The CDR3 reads CASSLVLAGFTGELFF. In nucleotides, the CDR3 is TGCGCCAGCAGCTTGGTCCTAGCGGGATTCACCGGGGAGCTGTTTTTT.

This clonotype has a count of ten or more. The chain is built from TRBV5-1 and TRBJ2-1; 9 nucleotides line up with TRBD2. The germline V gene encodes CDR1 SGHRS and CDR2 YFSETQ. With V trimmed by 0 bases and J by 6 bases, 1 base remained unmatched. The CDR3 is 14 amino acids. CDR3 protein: CASSLALAGNEQFF. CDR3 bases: TGCGCCAGCAGCTTGGCACTAGCGGGCAATGAGCAGTTCTTC.

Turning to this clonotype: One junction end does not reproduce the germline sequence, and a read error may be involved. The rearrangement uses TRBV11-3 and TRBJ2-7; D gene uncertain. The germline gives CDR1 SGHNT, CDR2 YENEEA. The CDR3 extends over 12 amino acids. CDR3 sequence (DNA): TGTGCCAGCAGCTTAACAGCGTACGAGCAGCACTTC. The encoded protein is CASSLTAYEQHF.

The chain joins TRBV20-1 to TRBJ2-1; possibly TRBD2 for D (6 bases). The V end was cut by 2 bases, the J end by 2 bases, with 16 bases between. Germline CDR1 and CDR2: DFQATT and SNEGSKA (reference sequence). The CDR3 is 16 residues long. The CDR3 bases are TGCAGTGCTAGAAGGCCGGGAGCAGGGACCTACAATGAGCAGTTCTTC. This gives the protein CSARRPGAGTYNEQFF.

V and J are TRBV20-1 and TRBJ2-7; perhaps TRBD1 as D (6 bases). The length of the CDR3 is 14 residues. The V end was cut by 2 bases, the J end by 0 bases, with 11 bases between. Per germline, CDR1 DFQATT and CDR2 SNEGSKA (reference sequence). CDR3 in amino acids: CSARPRDNSYEQYV. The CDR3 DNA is TGCAGTGCTAGACCCCGGGACAACTCCTACGAGCAGTACGTC.

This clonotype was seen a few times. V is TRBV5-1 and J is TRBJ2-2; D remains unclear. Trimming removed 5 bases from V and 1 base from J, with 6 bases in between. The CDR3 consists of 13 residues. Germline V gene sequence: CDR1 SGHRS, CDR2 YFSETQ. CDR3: CASRHLNTGELFF. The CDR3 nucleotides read TGCGCCAGCAGGCACCTGAACACCGGGGAGCTGTTTTTT.

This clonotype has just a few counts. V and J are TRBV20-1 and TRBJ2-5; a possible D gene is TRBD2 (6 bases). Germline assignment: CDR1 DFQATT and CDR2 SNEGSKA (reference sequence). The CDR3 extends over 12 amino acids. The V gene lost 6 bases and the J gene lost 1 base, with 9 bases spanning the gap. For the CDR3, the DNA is TGCAGTGCCAGGGACTCCCAAGAGACCCAGTACTTC. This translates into CSARDSQETQYF.

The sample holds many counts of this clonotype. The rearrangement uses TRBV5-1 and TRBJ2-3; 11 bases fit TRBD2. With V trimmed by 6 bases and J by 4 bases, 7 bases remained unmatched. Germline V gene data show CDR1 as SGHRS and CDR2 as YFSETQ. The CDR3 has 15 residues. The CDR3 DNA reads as TGCGCCAGCAAGAGGCTAGCGGGAGGACCAGATACGCAGTATTTT. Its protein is CASKRLAGGPDTQYF.

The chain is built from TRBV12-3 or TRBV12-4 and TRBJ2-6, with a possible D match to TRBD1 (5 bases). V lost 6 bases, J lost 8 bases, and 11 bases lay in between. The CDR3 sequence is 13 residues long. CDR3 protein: CASSKDSSNVLTF. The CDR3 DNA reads TGTGCCAGCAGCAAAGACAGTTCCAACGTCCTGACTTTC.